Only a few counts were recorded for the clone carrying this T cell receptor beta chain. Recovery meant two consecutive negative NP/OP PCR tests, professional clearance, or resolved symptoms. This sample was taken from a study of blood T cell repertoires in COVID-19. This CDR3 contains 17 residues. Trimming removed 3 bases from V and 6 bases from J, with 21 bases in between. CDR1 and CDR2 from the germline V gene are SEHNR and FQNEAQ (reference sequence). Per the original methods: Amplification of reference gene primers was used by the study to estimate nucleated cell counts. The repertoire was sequenced with immunoSEQ multiplex PCR; TCRdb's copy has only in-frame clones and lacks some. V, J and clone size reflect that table, while D and trimming were determined from the DNA. Among roughly 380,000 clones listed, more than 85% were seen once.

V gene TRBV7-9 combines with J gene TRBJ1-5; D is possibly TRBD1 (6 bases). This TCR was recovered from a woman aged 25 to 39 who had recovered from COVID-19. What was sequenced was PBMCs or T cells enriched from blood (not recorded which). CDR3 amino acids: CASSLNVGADAVQPQHF. The CDR3 bases are TGTGCCAGCAGCTTGAATGTGGGGGCGGATGCCGTTCAGCCCCAGCATTTT.